The sample holds a few counts of the clone carrying this T cell receptor beta chain. What it binds is unknown. An end of the junction differs from the germline gene, which may be a read error. Germline V lookup: CDR1 SGHRS, CDR2 YFSETQ. This CDR3 region has 15 residues. The sample belongs to a study of blood T cells in healthy people across ages. Study results and caveats: CMV infection status of these donors was not known.

A second PCR, run for roughly 6 to 11 cycles, used a sample-barcoded 5' primer plus a J-beta primer mix. TCRdb reprocessed the 5' RACE reads via MiXCR and lists one record per CDR3 protein. The table lists 1.5 million to 1.8 million distinct CDR3 sequences, approximately 43% of them singletons. Healthy Russian Caucasian donors spanned ages about 6 to 100 years. The sequence was collected from a young woman in good health. The rearrangement links TRBV5-1 to TRBJ2-5; 9 nucleotides line up with TRBD2. Material: blood. The CDR3 is CASSLGLAGVNEQYF. Written as DNA, the CDR3 is TGTGCCAGCAGCTTAGGTTTAGCGGGAGTTAATGAGCAGTACTTC.